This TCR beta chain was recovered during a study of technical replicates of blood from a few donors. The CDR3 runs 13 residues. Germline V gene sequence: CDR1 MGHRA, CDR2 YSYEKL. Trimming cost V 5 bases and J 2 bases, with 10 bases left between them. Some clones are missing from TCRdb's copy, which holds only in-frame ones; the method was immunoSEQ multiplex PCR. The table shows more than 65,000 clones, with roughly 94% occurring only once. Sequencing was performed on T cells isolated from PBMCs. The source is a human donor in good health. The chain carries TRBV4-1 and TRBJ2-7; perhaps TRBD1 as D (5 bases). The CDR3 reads CASSETRAYEQYF. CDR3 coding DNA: TGCGCCAGCAGCGAGACCAGGGCCTACGAGCAGTACTTC.